The rows below give T cell receptor beta chains drawn from one sample of a study of cytomegalovirus exposure and HLA in healthy donors. The table came from immunoSEQ multiplex PCR; TCRdb's copy has only in-frame clones and leaves some out. This sample has under 150,000 clones, with approximately 80% found just once. The sample comprised PBMCs. The receptor source for this set is a woman aged 40 to 55 in good health and CMV-seropositive. CDR3s include the opening cysteine and the closing phenylalanine or tryptophan. D genes are given only for firm matches. The listing skips clone size in some rows; elsewhere it reads once, few, many or a size class.

V gene	clone size	D gene	J gene	CDR3 DNA	CDR3 protein
TRBV7-2	-	-	TRBJ2-2	TGTGCCAGCAGCTTGGACAGTAGGGGTTACGGGGAGCTGTTTTTT	CASSLDSRGYGELFF
TRBV27	-	-	TRBJ1-4	TGTGCCAGCAGGTCCCCGGGACTTAATGAAAAACTGTTTTTT	CASRSPGLNEKLFF
TRBV2	-	-	TRBJ2-3	TGTGCCAGCAGTGATCTGTCTAATCGAAAGACGCAGTATTTT	CASSDLSNRKTQYF
TRBV6-5	-	-	TRBJ2-7	TGTGCCAGCAGTTACATGCAGTCTTACGAGCAGTACTTC	CASSYMQSYEQYF
TRBV7-2	once	TRBD1	TRBJ2-7	TGTGCCAGCAGCTTAGGGCAGGGGGACCACGAGCAGTACTTC	CASSLGQGDHEQYF
TRBV7-2	-	-	TRBJ2-3	TGTGCCAGCAGCTTAGGCGTGGATACGCAGTATTTT	CASSLGVDTQYF
TRBV15	-	-	TRBJ1-2	TGTGCCACCAGCAATAGGGGTTCCCTTGGGGGCTACACCTTC	CATSNRGSLGGYTF
TRBV19	-	-	TRBJ2-7	TGTGCCAGTAGCATCCAGGGGGGCGAGCAGTACTTC	CASSIQGGEQYF
TRBV18	-	-	TRBJ2-7	TGTGCCAGCTCACCGGAGACAGTCTACGAGCAGTACTTC	CASSPETVYEQYF
TRBV30	-	-	TRBJ1-1	TGTGCCTGGACGACAATGGAATACACTGAAGCTTTCTTT	CAWTTMEYTEAFF
TRBV19	-	TRBD1	TRBJ1-6	TGTGCCAGTAGTATTCGGGGACAGTTGGGAGGTTCACCCCTCCACTTT	CASSIRGQLGGSPLHF
TRBV9	-	-	TRBJ2-5	TGTGCCAGCAGCGTAGGTGGAGGGACCCAAGAGACCCAGTACTTC	CASSVGGGTQETQYF
TRBV11-3	-	-	TRBJ2-3	TGTGCCAGCAGCTTAGGTGGGCGGGGCCGCCCCTACACAGATACGCAGTATTTT	CASSLGGRGRPYTDTQYF
TRBV5-5	few	TRBD1	TRBJ1-4	TGTGCCAGCAGCCTCCGGGACAGCCCAAGACTGTTTTTT	CASSLRDSPRLFF
TRBV5-6	-	-	TRBJ1-5	TGTGCCAGCAGCTTGGAGGGGGTATTCAATCAGCCCCAGCATTTT	CASSLEGVFNQPQHF
TRBV27	-	-	TRBJ1-2	TGTGCCAGCAGTTTGCGCAGGAACAACTATGGCTACACCTTC	CASSLRRNNYGYTF
TRBV7-2	-	-	TRBJ1-3	TGTGCCAGCAGCTTGGGCAGGGTCGGAAACACCATATATTTT	CASSLGRVGNTIYF
TRBV6-6	-	TRBD2	TRBJ2-1	TGTGCCAGCAGTAGACTAGCGGGGGGGCAGTACAATGAGCAGTTCTTC	CASSRLAGGQYNEQFF
TRBV5-5	-	-	TRBJ2-3	TGTGCCAGCACCAGGGTTCCCCGCACAGATACGCAGTATTTT	CASTRVPRTDTQYF
TRBV7-3	once	TRBD2	TRBJ2-2	TGTGCCAGCAGCCAAAGGCAGCGGGGGTGGGGCACCGGGGAGCTGTTTTTT	CASSQRQRGWGTGELFF
TRBV15	-	TRBD1	TRBJ1-1	TGTGCCACCAGCAGAACGGACAGGGGGGACACTGAAGCTTTCTTT	CATSRTDRGDTEAFF
TRBV6-7	-	-	TRBJ1-5	TGTGCCAGCACGCCGGGCAGGGGCGATCAGCCCCAGCATTTT	CASTPGRGDQPQHF